The 19 T cell receptor beta chains in this list originate from one sample, sequenced in a study of T cell responses to AZD1222 COVID-19 vaccine. Some clones are missing from TCRdb's copy, which holds only in-frame ones; the method was immunoSEQ multiplex PCR. The sample shows 70,000 to 90,000 clones, roughly 90% of them seen only once. The specimen comprised peripheral blood, sampled on day 0 of AZD1222 vaccination. These receptor sequences come from an adult in good health.

The genes are TRBV11-2 and TRBJ2-7; 8 bases agree with TRBD1. Germline V gene lookup returns CDR1 SGHAT and CDR2 FQNNGV. Trimming took 1 base from V and 2 from J; bases not matched to a gene: 1. The CDR3 has 14 residues. The CDR3 nucleotides are TGTGCCAGCAGCTTAGGGACAGGGCCCTACGAGCAGTACTTC. The encoded protein is CASSLGTGPYEQYF.

This chain links TRBV5-4 with TRBJ1-1; 7 bases map to TRBD1. This CDR3 has 14 residues. The germline gives CDR1 SGHNT, CDR2 YYREEE (reference sequence). Germline trimming cut 4 bases from V and 2 bases from J; bases unmatched to any gene: 5. The CDR3 nucleotides read TGTGCCAGCAGCGAAGACAGGGCTAACACTGAAGCTTTCTTT. This translates into CASSEDRANTEAFF.

The chain is built from TRBV2 and TRBJ1-1; no firm D call. Trimming left V 2 bases short and J 6 bases short, with 16 bases between. Germline values: CDR1 SNHLY, CDR2 FYNNEI. There are 15 residues in the CDR3. The CDR3 spells CASSERSGEGAEAFF. The CDR3 DNA sequence: TGTGCCAGCAGTGAAAGGTCCGGAGAGGGTGCTGAAGCTTTCTTT.

V and J are TRBV2 and TRBJ1-1; 8 positions agree with TRBD1. Germline assignment: CDR1 SNHLY and CDR2 FYNNEI. This CDR3 is built from 13 residues. After removal of 3 bases from V and 7 bases from J, the junction contained 4 bases not matched to a gene. The CDR3 loop is CASSEDREGEAFF. The CDR3 nucleotides are TGTGCCAGCAGTGAGGACAGGGAGGGTGAAGCTTTCTTT.

The J gene is TRBJ2-6, the V gene TRBV5-4, with D tentatively TRBD1 (6 bases). Germline V gives CDR1 SGHNT, CDR2 YYREEE (reference sequence). V lost 6 bases and J 2 bases, leaving 12 bases between the germline ends. The CDR3 has 15 residues. The DNA for the CDR3 is TGTGCCAGCACGCAGGGGCAGGCTGGGGCCAACGTCCTGACTTTC. This encodes CASTQGQAGANVLTF.

This clone was observed a few times. The J gene is TRBJ1-1, the V gene TRBV14; weak D call: TRBD1 (6 bases). The germline V gene encodes CDR1 SGHDN and CDR2 FVKESK. The CDR3 runs to 15 residues. Trimming shortened V by 4 bases and J by 4 bases, and 16 bases separated the two germline ends. The CDR3 DNA reads as TGTGCCAGCAGCCTCCTCGGACAGACGCTCACTGAAGCTTTCTTT. The encoded protein is CASSLLGQTLTEAFF.

V is TRBV13 and J is TRBJ1-2, with D perhaps matching TRBD1 (5 bases). The V gene's germline CDR1 is PRHDT and CDR2 FYEKMQ (reference sequence). The CDR3 length is 14 residues. Trimming took off 5 bases at V and 5 bases at J, with 15 bases between the two ends. The CDR3 bases are TGTGCCAGCAGCCCCTCTACAGGTGATTATGGCTACACCTTC. The encoded protein is CASSPSTGDYGYTF.

The chain couples TRBV7-8 to TRBJ2-7; 9 bases match TRBD1. Germline-derived CDR1 and CDR2 are SGHVS and FQNEAQ. The CDR3 has 13 residues. V lost 3 bases, J lost 6 bases, and 3 bases stayed unmatched. CDR3 region: CASSLETGGEQYF. In nucleotides, the CDR3 is TGTGCCAGCAGCTTGGAGACAGGGGGCGAGCAGTACTTC.

The V and J genes are TRBV5-5 and TRBJ2-7; 7 bases line up with TRBD2. CDR3 length: 18 amino acids. From germline, CDR1 is SGHKS and CDR2 YYEKEE (reference sequence). With V trimmed by 6 bases and J by 7 bases, 25 bases remained unmatched. The CDR3 DNA follows: TGTGCCAGCACGGTCAGTTCCATCGGGGGGACGCCTTCTCGAGAGCAGTACTTC. This translates into CASTVSSIGGTPSREQYF.

This chain links TRBV19 with TRBJ1-1, with D maybe TRBD1 (5 bases). Germline loops: CDR1 LNHDA, CDR2 SQIVND (reference sequence). Trimming cost V 1 base and J 6 bases, with 12 bases left between them. The CDR3 spans 14 residues. The CDR3 bases are TGTGCCAGTAGTATAGGGGGCGGATTGCCTGAAGCTTTCTTT. Its protein product is CASSIGGGLPEAFF.

V gene TRBV28 combines with J gene TRBJ1-6, with D uncertain. There are 14 residues in the CDR3. The germline V and J ends were trimmed by 2 bases and 5 bases, with 7 bases remaining between them. Germline CDR1 MDHEN, CDR2 SYDVKM. The CDR3 sequence: CASSLGQDNSPLHF. As DNA, the CDR3 is TGTGCCAGCAGTTTAGGCCAGGATAATTCACCCCTCCACTTT.

The chain joins TRBV12-5 to TRBJ2-5; possible D gene TRBD2, 7 bases. V was shortened by 1 base and J by 5 bases, with 17 bases between the two germline ends. The CDR3 sequence is 16 residues long. CDR1 is LGHNT, CDR2 FRNRAP, per germline. The CDR3 is CASGLGRGAAVETQYF. As DNA, the CDR3 is TGTGCTAGTGGTTTGGGCCGGGGGGCGGCCGTGGAGACCCAGTACTTC. The full variable domain, completed using reference TRBV12-5 and TRBJ2-5, is DARVTQTPRHKVTEMGQEVTMRCQPILGHNTVFWYRQTMMQGLELLAYFRNRAPLDDSGMPKDRFSAEMPDATLATLKIQPSEPRDSAVYFCASGLGRGAAVETQYFGPGTRLLVL.

CDR3 in amino acids: CASSAVDAPYYSNQPQHF. The CDR3 nucleotides read TGTGCCAGCAGTGCCGTCGATGCCCCGTACTATAGCAATCAGCCCCAGCATTTT. The V gene is TRBV6-2 or TRBV6-3, the J gene TRBJ1-5; D is uncertain. V lost 5 bases and J lost 0, with 20 bases in between. CDR3 length equals 18 residues. Germline V gene sequence: CDR1 MNHEY, CDR2 SVGEGT.

The V gene is TRBV21-1, the J gene TRBJ2-7. TRBV21-1 is flagged as a pseudogene. This CDR3 contains 14 residues. The CDR3 sequence: CASSIKTRLYEQYF. CDR3 bases: TGTGCCAGCAGCATAAAGACAAGACTCTACGAGCAGTACTTC.

This rearrangement joins TRBV27 to TRBJ2-1; possibly TRBD1 for D (6 bases). Germline V gene sequence: CDR1 MNHEY, CDR2 SMNVEV (reference sequence). V dropped 4 bases and J dropped 3 bases, with 19 bases sitting between them. CDR3 size: 17 residues. CDR3: CASSSSKVGANYNEQFF. For the CDR3, the DNA is TGTGCCAGCAGTTCCTCGAAGGTGGGGGCGAACTACAATGAGCAGTTCTTC.

V gene TRBV4-2 combines with J gene TRBJ2-3; 13 positions agree with TRBD2. From germline, CDR1 is LGHNA and CDR2 YNFKEQ. Losses at the gene ends were 2 bases for V and 8 bases for J; bases not matched to a gene: 1. CDR3 length: 14 residues. CDR3 sequence reads: CASSQTSGGATQYF. The DNA of the CDR3 is TGTGCCAGCAGCCAAACTAGCGGGGGGGCTACGCAGTATTTT.

The chain joins TRBV2 to TRBJ1-5, with D perhaps matching TRBD1 (5 bases). Trimming pared 6 bases from V and 0 bases from J, leaving 12 bases between. CDR3 length: 15 residues. Germline-derived CDR1 and CDR2 are SNHLY and FYNNEI. CDR3 DNA: TGTGCCAGCAGCGCCCAGGGTCCTAGCAATCAGCCCCAGCATTTT. Translating it yields CASSAQGPSNQPQHF.

The chain couples TRBV18 to TRBJ1-4; possibly TRBD1 for D (5 bases). CDR3 length equals 14 residues. Trimming took off 6 bases at V and 10 bases at J, with 18 bases between the two ends. Looked up from germline, CDR1 is KGHSH and CDR2 is LQKENI. CDR3 loop: CASSPTGGGRKLFF. The DNA of the CDR3 is TGTGCCAGCTCCCCCACCGGGGGGGGGAGAAAACTGTTTTTT.

The gene calls are TRBV20-1 and TRBJ2-1; unclear D gene. Germline CDR1 is DFQATT and CDR2 is SNEGSKA (reference sequence). The V and J ends lost 4 bases and 6 bases respectively, with 7 bases between them. This CDR3 spans 11 amino acids. The CDR3 loop reads CSAKTFNEQFF. The DNA of the CDR3 is TGCAGTGCTAAAACCTTCAATGAGCAGTTCTTC.